One sample yielded the 20 T cell receptor beta chains listed below, sequenced in a study of CD4 T cell repertoires in COVID-19 (dated by TCRdb to 2020 to 2022). Sample time point, as interpreted from the label and publication: sample from a COVID-19-recovered individual after infection. Receptor libraries were prepared by the immunoSEQ multiplex PCR assay. What TCRdb holds here is the immuneACCESS table cut down to in-frame rearrangements. Part of the clones is not present; checked against another copy, under half of the missing clones reflect an unresolved V gene, and the others are unexplained. This sample lists about 75,000 clones; about 80% were detected once. Of the sample, around 0.59% falls within the top ten clones. Sequencing used CD4+ T cells from peripheral blood, obtained after recovery from COVID-19. All receptors derive from a human donor who had COVID-19.

The J gene is TRBJ2-7, the V gene TRBV12-5, with 8 bases matching TRBD1. This CDR3 has 13 residues. Germline lookup yields CDR1 LGHNT and CDR2 FRNRAP. V was clipped by 3 bases and J by 6 bases; unmatched bases: 4. The CDR3 loop is CASGLPRGPEQYF. In nucleotides, the CDR3 is TGTGCTAGTGGTTTACCCAGGGGGCCCGAGCAGTACTTC.

The chain employs TRBV15 and TRBJ2-7; 10 bases fit TRBD1. Germline loops: CDR1 LNHNV, CDR2 YYDKDF (reference sequence). After removal of 2 bases from V and 3 bases from J, the junction contained 4 bases not matched to a gene. This CDR3 has 15 residues. CDR3 bases: TGTGCCACCAGCAGATACCGGGACAGGGGCTACGAGCAGTACTTC. This gives the protein CATSRYRDRGYEQYF.

In nucleotides, the CDR3 is TGTGCCAGCAGGATCAGGGGGAACTATGGCTACACCTTC. It is translated as CASRIRGNYGYTF. The chain is built from TRBV28 and TRBJ1-2, with TRBD1 matching 7 bases. The V segment lost 6 bases and the J segment 2 bases; nucleotides outside the gene matches: 3. The CDR3 is made up of 13 amino acids. CDR1 MDHEN and CDR2 SYDVKM come from the germline V gene.

The rearrangement joins TRBV20-1 to TRBJ2-2; no clear D. This CDR3 comprises 11 residues. The V gene's germline CDR1 is DFQATT and CDR2 SNEGSKA (reference sequence). V was clipped by 4 bases and J by 9 bases, with 9 bases between them. CDR3 sequence reads: CSAIVNRELFF. CDR3 in DNA: TGCAGTGCTATTGTGAACAGGGAGCTGTTTTTT.

This chain links TRBV30 with TRBJ2-2; 7 bases map to TRBD2. The ends lost 1 base at V and 5 bases at J; junction bases unmatched: 4. Per the germline V gene, CDR1 is GTSNPN and CDR2 is SVGIG (reference sequence). This CDR3 contains 14 residues. CDR3 in DNA: TGTGCCTGGAGTGGCGGGAGCACTACCGGGGAGCTGTTTTTT. It yields the protein CAWSGGSTTGELFF.

This clone was detected only a few times. V is TRBV5-1 and J is TRBJ2-5, with D perhaps TRBD1 (6 bases). CDR1 and CDR2 (germline): SGHRS, YFSETQ. The V and J ends lost 2 bases and 5 bases respectively, with 25 bases between them. The CDR3 loop spans 18 amino acids. Here the CDR3 DNA reads TGCGCCAGCAGCTTCCCGCCTGGAGCCCCAGGGGCGCGGGAGACCCAGTACTTC. It is translated as CASSFPPGAPGARETQYF.

The chain uses TRBV11-2 and TRBJ2-2, with 9 bases fitting TRBD2. The ends lost 8 bases at V and 7 bases at J; junction bases unmatched: 8. The CDR3 is made up of 14 amino acids. Germline V gene sequence: CDR1 SGHAT, CDR2 FQNNGV. The CDR3: CASGSSGIGGELFF. The CDR3 bases are TGTGCCAGCGGGTCTAGCGGGATAGGCGGGGAGCTGTTTTTT.

This clone was recorded only once. The chain recombines TRBV4-1 with TRBJ1-2; D is undetermined. The V and J ends lost 0 bases and 5 bases respectively, with 13 bases between them. This CDR3 region has 15 residues. Germline values: CDR1 MGHRA, CDR2 YSYEKL. The chain's CDR3 is CASSQESSIAYGYTF. CDR3 coding DNA: TGCGCCAGCAGCCAAGAGTCCTCCATTGCGTATGGCTACACCTTC.

The V gene is TRBV14, the J gene TRBJ1-2; no definite D call. The CDR3 runs 14 residues. V shed 0 bases and J shed 5 bases, with 10 bases lying between them. Per the germline V gene, CDR1 is SGHDN and CDR2 is FVKESK. CDR3 protein: CASSQDQRGYGYTF. CDR3 sequence (DNA): TGTGCCAGCAGCCAAGATCAACGGGGATATGGCTACACCTTC.

The rearrangement links TRBV10-3 to TRBJ1-2, with D perhaps matching TRBD1 (6 bases). V shed 4 bases and J shed 3 bases, with 18 bases lying between them. Germline lookup yields CDR1 ENHRY and CDR2 SYGVKD. The length of the CDR3 is 16 residues. CDR3 bases: TGTGCCATCAGTGGCGGTTTCGGGGGGCCGTACTATGGCTACACCTTC. Its protein is CAISGGFGGPYYGYTF.

V and J are TRBV27 and TRBJ1-1; perhaps TRBD1 as D (5 bases). The CDR3 spans 15 residues. CDR1 and CDR2 from the germline V gene are MNHEY and SMNVEV (reference sequence). Trimming shortened V by 3 bases and J by 4 bases, and 15 bases separated the two germline ends. The CDR3 DNA is TGTGCCAGCAGTTTGGGACCTGGGAGGGGCACTGAAGCTTTCTTT. Translation: CASSLGPGRGTEAFF.

This sequence joins TRBV29-1 and TRBJ1-5; tentatively, D is TRBD1 (5 bases). This CDR3 comprises 14 residues. Trimming removed 5 bases at V and 3 bases at J, with 14 bases between. CDR1 is SQVTM and CDR2 is ANQGSEA in the germline V gene. For the CDR3, the DNA is TGCAGCGTTACCCGGGGGGGAACCAATCAGCCCCAGCATTTT. The encoded protein is CSVTRGGTNQPQHF. Full variable domain (remainder filled in from reference TRBV29-1 and TRBJ1-5): SAVISQKPSRDICQRGTSLTIQCQVDSQVTMMFWYRQQPGQSLTLIATANQGSEATYESGFVIDKFPISRPNLTFSTLTVSNMSPEDSSIYLCSVTRGGTNQPQHFGDGTRLSIL.

This CDR3 reads CARDIDSGNTIYF. DNA of the CDR3: TGTGCCCGCGACATTGACTCTGGAAACACCATATATTTT. This chain links TRBV6-5 with TRBJ1-3; unclear D gene. CDR1 and CDR2 (germline): MNHEY, SVGAGI. Trimming left V 11 bases short and J 0 bases short, with 11 bases between. The CDR3 covers 13 residues.

The chain is built from TRBV9 and TRBJ2-5; TRBD2 is a possible D gene (7 bases). V lost 4 bases, J lost 1 base, and 23 bases lay in between. The CDR3 sequence is 18 residues long. Germline CDR1 is SGDLS and CDR2 is YYNGEE. CDR3 DNA: TGTGCCAGCAGCAAGACCCTGGGGGGGGACACATCCCAAGAGACCCAGTACTTC. As protein: CASSKTLGGDTSQETQYF.

The V call is TRBV3-1 (or the pseudogene TRBV3-2), the J call TRBJ2-5; 12 nucleotides match TRBD2. Germline lookup yields CDR1 LGHDT and CDR2 YNNKEL (reference sequence). The V and J ends lost 5 bases and 5 bases, in that order; junction bases with no gene match: 3. The CDR3 loop spans 14 amino acids. The CDR3 bases are TGTGCCAGCAGCTCTAGCGGGGGGGAGGAGACCCAGTACTTC. Translation gives CASSSSGGEETQYF.

This clone was recorded a few times. The chain combines TRBV7-9 with TRBJ2-7; 8 bases agree with TRBD1. Germline V gene lookup returns CDR1 SEHNR and CDR2 FQNEAQ (reference sequence). The CDR3 consists of 15 residues. V trimming: 1 base; J trimming: 7 bases; junction bases outside the gene matches: 9. CDR3 in DNA: TGTGCCAGCAGCTTAGACGGCCGGACAGGGTTAGAGCAGTACTTC. It is translated as CASSLDGRTGLEQYF.

This rearrangement joins TRBV5-6 to TRBJ1-4; maybe TRBD1 (5 bases). Trimming removed 4 bases from V and 8 bases from J, with 15 bases in between. CDR3 size: 14 residues. The germline V gene has CDR1 SGHDT and CDR2 YYEEEE. The CDR3: CASSGPGHYEKLFF. Here the CDR3 DNA reads TGTGCCAGCAGCGGGCCAGGGCACTACGAAAAACTGTTTTTT.

This chain connects TRBV9 to TRBJ2-3; D might be TRBD2 (7 bases). Germline V gene lookup returns CDR1 SGDLS and CDR2 YYNGEE. CDR3 length equals 16 residues. V lost 0 bases to trimming and J lost 5 bases, with 16 bases between them. In DNA form, the CDR3 reads TGTGCCAGCAGCGTAGCTGTAGGGGGGGCCATAGATACGCAGTATTTT. This sequence encodes CASSVAVGGAIDTQYF.

The J gene is TRBJ2-1, the V gene TRBV5-1; 11 bases match TRBD2. Losses at the gene ends were 0 bases for V and 4 bases for J; bases not matched to a gene: 3. There are 16 residues in the CDR3. Per the germline V gene, CDR1 is SGHRS and CDR2 is YFSETQ. Here the CDR3 reads CASSLVLAGGYNEQFF. In DNA, the CDR3 is TGCGCCAGCAGCTTGGTGCTAGCGGGGGGATACAATGAGCAGTTCTTC.

This sequence joins TRBV9 and TRBJ2-1; D is possibly TRBD1 (6 bases). This CDR3 comprises 17 residues. In germline, CDR1 is SGDLS, CDR2 YYNGEE. Deletions cut 3 bases from V and 0 bases from J, with 16 bases between. Here the CDR3 reads CASSAYLQGYSYNEQFF. As DNA, the CDR3 is TGTGCCAGCAGCGCCTACCTACAGGGTTACTCCTACAATGAGCAGTTCTTC.